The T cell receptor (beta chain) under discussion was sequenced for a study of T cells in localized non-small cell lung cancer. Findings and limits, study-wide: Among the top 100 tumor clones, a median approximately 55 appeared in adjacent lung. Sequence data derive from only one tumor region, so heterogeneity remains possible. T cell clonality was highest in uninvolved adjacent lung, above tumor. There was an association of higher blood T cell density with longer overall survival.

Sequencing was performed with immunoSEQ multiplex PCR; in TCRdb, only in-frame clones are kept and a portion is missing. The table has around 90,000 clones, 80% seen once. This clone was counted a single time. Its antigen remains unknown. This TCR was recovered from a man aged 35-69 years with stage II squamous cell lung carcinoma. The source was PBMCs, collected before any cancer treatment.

CDR3: CASSDYRGSYNSPLHF. Here the CDR3 DNA reads TGTGCCAGCAGTGACTACAGGGGTTCCTATAATTCACCCCTCCACTTT. The genes are TRBV16 and TRBJ1-6; TRBD1 matches 7 bases. With 6 bases clipped from V and 1 base from J, the junction kept 6 bases outside the gene matches. Germline CDR1 KGHSY, CDR2 FQNENV. This CDR3 has 16 residues.